These 20 T cell receptor beta chains originate from one sample sequenced in a study of PD-1 blockade in classical Hodgkin lymphoma. All patients relapsed after autologous stem cell transplantation, and brentuximab vedotin exposure varied. Sequencing used immunoSEQ multiplex PCR; TCRdb keeps in-frame clones, though not all of them. The table has 25,000 to 35,000 clones, around 68% seen once; the top ten hold roughly 15%. Material: peripheral blood mononuclear cells (PBMCs), obtained before the second cycle of nivolumab. The receptors were sampled from a human donor with classical Hodgkin lymphoma.

The chain employs TRBV6-6 and TRBJ1-2; tentatively, D is TRBD1 (5 bases). Trimming shortened V by 3 bases and J by 10 bases, and 18 bases separated the two germline ends. The CDR3 is made up of 14 amino acids. The germline V gene encodes CDR1 MNHNY and CDR2 SVGAGI (reference sequence). The CDR3 loop reads CASSYAGGTQYYTF. CDR3 sequence (DNA): TGTGCCAGCAGTTATGCGGGAGGGACCCAATACTACACCTTC.

This clone was seen a handful of times. This chain links TRBV2 with TRBJ1-1; TRBD1 matches at 7 bases. Germline CDR1 is SNHLY and CDR2 is FYNNEI. Trimming cost V 8 bases and J 5 bases; bases outside gene matches: 8. The CDR3 is 13 amino acids. In nucleotides, the CDR3 is TGTGCCAGCGCTACAGGGGCTGGTACTGAAGCTTTCTTT. Its protein product is CASATGAGTEAFF.

The chain has TRBV9 and TRBJ2-2; 7 bases agree with TRBD1. Per germline, CDR1 SGDLS and CDR2 YYNGEE. V shed 0 bases, J shed 4 bases, and the junction held 0 bases outside the gene matches. This CDR3 spans 14 amino acids. CDR3 in amino acids: CASSVAGGTGELFF. CDR3 nucleotides: TGTGCCAGCAGCGTAGCAGGGGGCACCGGGGAGCTGTTTTTT.

This chain joins TRBV4-3 and TRBJ2-7, with TRBD1 matching over 7 bases. The CDR3 consists of 15 residues. The germline CDR1 and CDR2 sequences are LGHNA and YSLEER. The junction had 6 bases not matched to a gene; V was cut back by 2 bases and J by 2 bases. CDR3 protein: CASSQSLQGTYEQYF. For the CDR3, the DNA is TGCGCCAGCAGCCAATCCCTACAGGGGACCTACGAGCAGTACTTC.

This clone appeared a single time. This chain uses TRBV6-6 with TRBJ2-1; 11 nucleotides align to TRBD2. The CDR3 contains 14 residues. Per the germline V gene, CDR1 is MNHNY and CDR2 is SVGAGI (reference sequence). The V gene end was trimmed by 7 bases and the J gene end by 4 bases; junction bases not matched to a gene: 3. DNA of the CDR3: TGTGCCAGCACCGGGACTAGCGGTTACAATGAGCAGTTCTTC. Its translation: CASTGTSGYNEQFF.

V is TRBV4-2 and J is TRBJ1-2; D gene uncertain. CDR1 is LGHNA, CDR2 YNFKEQ, per germline. With 10 bases removed from V and 8 bases from J, the gap between germline ends came to 23 bases. This CDR3 has 14 amino acids. The CDR3 DNA reads as TGTGCCACCTGGTCCAGGCAATCCGCGGGCGGCTACACCTTC. Translated: CATWSRQSAGGYTF.

This clone was seen just once. The V call is TRBV6-5, the J call TRBJ1-1; possibly TRBD1 for D (5 bases). CDR1 and CDR2 from the germline V gene are MNHEY and SVGAGI. With 6 bases removed from V and 6 bases from J, the gap between germline ends came to 14 bases. The CDR3 consists of 13 residues. The chain's CDR3 is CASRRHRGPEAFF. The CDR3 nucleotides read TGTGCCAGCAGGCGCCATAGGGGACCTGAAGCTTTCTTT.

The chain couples TRBV6-1 to TRBJ2-5; the D is unclear. Germline CDR1 is MNHNS and CDR2 is SASEGT. The V and J ends lost 5 bases and 5 bases respectively, with 6 bases between them. The CDR3 is 11 amino acids. CDR3 protein: CASSYGETQYF. As DNA, the CDR3 is TGTGCCAGCAGTTACGGCGAGACCCAGTACTTC.

The chain links TRBV10-3 to TRBJ1-3; TRBD1 matches at 7 bases. In germline, CDR1 is ENHRY, CDR2 SYGVKD. This CDR3 is built from 16 residues. V lost 0 bases to trimming and J lost 2 bases; unmatched junction nucleotides: 4. The CDR3 sequence is CAISESWGTAGNTIYF. For the CDR3, the DNA is TGTGCCATCAGTGAGTCATGGGGGACAGCTGGAAACACCATATATTTT.

This clone occurred a few times. V is TRBV28 and J is TRBJ1-2; tentative D call: TRBD1 (6 bases). The CDR3 covers 12 residues. The V and J ends lost 4 bases and 4 bases respectively, with 7 bases between them. Germline V lookup: CDR1 MDHEN, CDR2 SYDVKM. In nucleotides, the CDR3 is TGTGCCAGCAGTTGGGGGCCCTATGGCTACACCTTC. Encoded protein: CASSWGPYGYTF.

In regard to this clone: In the same sample, other DNA sequences code for this CDR3. This chain joins TRBV9 and TRBJ1-6; the D is unclear. This CDR3 comprises 14 residues. Germline loops: CDR1 SGDLS, CDR2 YYNGEE. Trimming left V 3 bases short and J 6 bases short, with 10 bases between. The DNA for the CDR3 is TGTGCCAGCAGCGCATTAAGGAGTAATTCACCCCTCCACTTT. Translation: CASSALRSNSPLHF. Based on the CDR3 plus reference TRBV9 and TRBJ1-6, the full variable domain is DSGVTQTPKHLITATGQRVTLRCSPRSGDLSVYWYQQSLDQGLQFLIQYYNGEERAKGNILERFSAQQFPDLHSELNLSSLELGDSALYFCASSALRSNSPLHFGNGTRLTVT.

This chain uses TRBV28 with TRBJ1-5; D gene unclear. This CDR3 has 14 residues. The V gene lost 3 bases and the J gene lost 4 bases, with 10 bases spanning the gap. Per the germline V gene, CDR1 is MDHEN and CDR2 is SYDVKM. The CDR3 here is CASSLRERNQPQHF. The CDR3, as DNA: TGTGCCAGCAGTTTGAGGGAGAGGAATCAGCCCCAGCATTTT.

The chain joins TRBV4-3 to TRBJ2-7; weak D call: TRBD1 (6 bases). The V gene lost 0 bases and the J gene lost 8 bases, with 17 bases spanning the gap. The CDR3 is 15 amino acids. The germline CDR1 and CDR2 sequences are LGHNA and YSLEER. The CDR3 region has the DNA TGCGCCAGCAGCCAAGATATGGGCAGGGGAGCGAAGCAGTACTTC. Protein product: CASSQDMGRGAKQYF.

This chain joins TRBV5-8 and TRBJ1-4; D is unclear. This CDR3 is built from 16 residues. Trimming left V 0 bases short and J 0 bases short, with 9 bases between. Per the germline V gene, CDR1 is SGHTS and CDR2 is YDEGEE. The CDR3 DNA reads as TGTGCCAGCAGCTTGGGGCAGATCCCAACTAATGAAAAACTGTTTTTT. It is translated as CASSLGQIPTNEKLFF.

There are a few counts of this clone. This chain connects TRBV7-6 to TRBJ2-2; no firm D call. V was pared by 5 bases and J by 4 bases, with 11 bases between. Germline lookup yields CDR1 SGHVS and CDR2 FNYEAQ. The CDR3 runs to 14 residues. The chain's CDR3 is CASSPSYRTGELFF. DNA of the CDR3: TGTGCCAGCAGCCCCTCGTACCGCACCGGGGAGCTGTTTTTT.

This clone was seen more than once but under ten times. The rearrangement uses TRBV5-1 and TRBJ1-1, with D perhaps TRBD1 (5 bases). Germline lookup yields CDR1 SGHRS and CDR2 YFSETQ. The length of the CDR3 is 13 residues. V was pared by 2 bases and J by 1 base, with 6 bases between. The CDR3 protein is CASSFTGNTEAFF. The CDR3 nucleotides read TGCGCCAGCAGCTTTACAGGGAACACTGAAGCTTTCTTT.

The V and J genes are TRBV2 and TRBJ1-5, with 8 bases matching TRBD1. CDR1 is SNHLY and CDR2 is FYNNEI in the germline V gene. The V segment lost 6 bases and the J segment 4 bases; nucleotides outside the gene matches: 8. CDR3 size: 15 residues. The CDR3 spells CASSGDRGRNQPQHF. The CDR3 bases are TGTGCCAGCAGCGGAGACAGGGGAAGGAATCAGCCCCAGCATTTT.

The gene calls are TRBV18 and TRBJ1-4; 9 bases agree with TRBD1. Germline lookup yields CDR1 KGHSH and CDR2 LQKENI. The CDR3 is 17 residues long. V gave up 3 bases and J gave up 8 bases; unmatched junction bases: 13. The CDR3 region is CASSPRPPTGGDEKLFF. CDR3 coding DNA: TGTGCCAGCTCACCCCGTCCCCCGACAGGGGGGGACGAAAAACTGTTTTTT.

The rearrangement uses TRBV10-1 and TRBJ2-1, with 10 bases matching TRBD1. Trimming at V came to 1 base and at J to 6 bases, leaving 3 bases not matched to a gene. This CDR3 is 15 amino acids long. Per the germline V gene, CDR1 is WNHNN and CDR2 is SYGVQD (reference sequence). CDR3 coding DNA: TGCGCCAGCAGTGAGTGGACAGGGGGTCTCAATGAGCAGTTCTTC. Translating it yields CASSEWTGGLNEQFF.

This clone appeared a few times. The chain couples TRBV28 to TRBJ2-6; D is perhaps TRBD1 (6 bases). In germline, CDR1 is MDHEN, CDR2 SYDVKM. The CDR3 loop spans 16 amino acids. V shed 5 bases and J shed 2 bases, with 13 bases lying between them. CDR3 sequence (DNA): TGTGCCAGCAGTGCGACAGGTTTGGCTGGGGCCAACGTCCTGACTTTC. Its protein product is CASSATGLAGANVLTF.